Below are 20 T cell receptor beta chains sequenced from a single sample in a study of T-cell memory formation after mild COVID-19. MiXCR was run by TCRdb on the 5' RACE reads, yielding one entry per CDR3 protein. Here the sample spans 40,000 to 45,000 distinct CDR3 sequences, more than 7% being singletons. What was sequenced was PBMCs or a T cell subset sorted from them (not recorded which). The source of these receptors is a man aged 18-30 years who had mild COVID-19 (a few samples of this study predate the infection). Cell type and time point are not known.

This clonotype was counted ten times or more. The J gene is TRBJ2-7, the V gene TRBV10-3; maybe TRBD2 (6 bases). Trimming cost V 8 bases and J 3 bases, with 11 bases left between them. Germline V lookup: CDR1 ENHRY, CDR2 SYGVKD. The CDR3 runs 12 residues. The CDR3 is CAIGGTRYEQYF. DNA of the CDR3: TGTGCCATCGGGGGGACCCGCTACGAGCAGTACTTC.

In this sample, this clonotype turned up a few times. The V gene is TRBV24-1, the J gene TRBJ2-3; no firm D call. In germline, CDR1 is KGHDR, CDR2 SFDVKD. Trimming took off 6 bases at V and 4 bases at J, with 7 bases between the two ends. This CDR3 contains 12 residues. The CDR3 coding sequence is TGTGCCACCAGTCAGAATTCAGATACGCAGTATTTT. Translation: CATSQNSDTQYF.

In its sample, this clonotype was seen a few times. This chain uses TRBV20-1 with TRBJ2-1, with TRBD2 identical over 9 bases. The V and J ends lost 3 bases and 4 bases, in that order; junction bases with no gene match: 7. The germline V gene has CDR1 DFQATT and CDR2 SNEGSKA (reference sequence). This CDR3 has 15 amino acids. Here the CDR3 reads CSASRLAGRYNEQFF. CDR3 in DNA: TGCAGTGCTAGTCGGCTAGCGGGGAGGTACAATGAGCAGTTCTTC.

This clonotype has just a few counts. The chain recombines TRBV5-1 with TRBJ2-2, with 8 bases matching TRBD2. Per the germline V gene, CDR1 is SGHRS and CDR2 is YFSETQ. This CDR3 region has 15 residues. After removal of 4 bases from V and 7 bases from J, the junction contained 9 bases not matched to a gene. As DNA, the CDR3 is TGCGCCAGCAGCGTCAGCGGGGGAGCTTTCGGGGAGCTGTTTTTT. Protein product: CASSVSGGAFGELFF. Filled out from reference TRBV5-1 and TRBJ2-2, the complete variable domain reads KAGVTQTPRYLIKTRGQQVTLSCSPISGHRSVSWYQQTPGQGLQFLFEYFSETQRNKGNFPGRFSGRQFSNSRSEMNVSTLELGDSALYLCASSVSGGAFGELFFGEGSRLTVL.

The chain has TRBV18 and TRBJ1-1; D unresolved. CDR3 length: 12 amino acids. Trimming cost V 6 bases and J 4 bases, with 9 bases left between them. In germline, CDR1 is KGHSH, CDR2 LQKENI. The CDR3 loop reads CASSPSLTEAFF. In nucleotides, the CDR3 is TGTGCCAGCTCTCCATCCCTCACTGAAGCTTTCTTT.

V usage is TRBV10-3 and J usage is TRBJ2-1; D unclear. The CDR3 covers 13 residues. Germline V gives CDR1 ENHRY, CDR2 SYGVKD. Trimming took off 3 bases at V and 5 bases at J, with 8 bases between the two ends. The CDR3 protein is CAISEGPDNEQFF. The CDR3 bases are TGTGCCATCAGTGAAGGCCCGGACAATGAGCAGTTCTTC.

This clonotype was recorded a few times. The rearrangement joins TRBV5-6 to TRBJ1-5; D ambiguous. V dropped 4 bases and J dropped 3 bases, with 11 bases sitting between them. The germline gives CDR1 SGHDT, CDR2 YYEEEE. This CDR3 spans 14 amino acids. The CDR3 is CASSASGLNQPQHF. In DNA, the CDR3 is TGTGCCAGCAGCGCTTCCGGTCTCAATCAGCCCCAGCATTTT.

This clonotype was seen many times. The chain is built from TRBV5-1 and TRBJ2-7; D gene unclear. The CDR3 runs to 12 residues. Trimming shortened V by 4 bases and J by 5 bases, and 10 bases separated the two germline ends. Looked up from germline, CDR1 is SGHRS and CDR2 is YFSETQ. CDR3: CASSTTQNEQYV. In DNA form, the CDR3 reads TGCGCCAGCAGCACCACGCAGAACGAGCAGTACGTC.

This clonotype appeared many times. The V gene is TRBV7-9, the J gene TRBJ2-3, with D maybe TRBD2 (5 bases). Trimming stripped 5 bases from V and 1 base from J, with 13 bases between. CDR3 size: 15 residues. Germline V CDR1 and CDR2: SEHNR, FQNEAQ (reference sequence). CDR3 loop: CASSTRSGGTDTQYF. In DNA form, the CDR3 reads TGTGCCAGCAGCACCCGGTCCGGGGGCACAGATACGCAGTATTTT. Combining the CDR3 with reference TRBV7-9 and TRBJ2-3 gives the whole variable domain DTGVSQNPRHKITKRGQNVTFRCDPISEHNRLYWYRQTLGQGPEFLTYFQNEAQLEKSRLLSDRFSAERPKGSFSTLEIQRTEQGDSAMYLCASSTRSGGTDTQYFGPGTRLTVL.

This sequence joins TRBV7-3 and TRBJ1-6; D not certain. The V end was cut by 2 bases, the J end by 10 bases, with 9 bases between. Germline V gene lookup returns CDR1 SGHTA and CDR2 FQGTGA. This CDR3 contains 13 residues. The CDR3: CASSLGLGSPLHF. The CDR3 bases are TGTGCCAGCAGCTTAGGGTTAGGGTCACCCCTCCACTTT.

J is TRBJ2-5 and V is TRBV5-4; a weak D match, TRBD2 (7 bases). The CDR3 totals 15 residues. Trimming removed 1 base at V and 4 bases at J, with 14 bases between. Looked up from germline, CDR1 is SGHNT and CDR2 is YYREEE (reference sequence). CDR3 DNA sequence: TGTGCCAGCAGCTTGCCGGGGGGCATGGGAGAGACCCAGTACTTC. Its protein product is CASSLPGGMGETQYF.

This clonotype was found many times. The V and J genes are TRBV5-1 and TRBJ1-1; TRBD1 matches at 9 bases. The CDR3 consists of 16 residues. Germline V gene lookup returns CDR1 SGHRS and CDR2 YFSETQ. The V gene end was trimmed by 0 bases and the J gene end by 6 bases; junction bases not matched to a gene: 9. The CDR3 loop reads CASSLADPGQGAEAFF. In DNA, the CDR3 is TGCGCCAGCAGCTTGGCGGACCCGGGACAGGGCGCTGAAGCTTTCTTT.

At least ten counts were recorded for this clonotype. The chain couples TRBV7-2 to TRBJ2-3; D is uncertain. The CDR3 has 11 residues. Germline values: CDR1 SGHTA, CDR2 FQGNSA. V gave up 6 bases and J gave up 5 bases, with 6 bases separating them. CDR3 loop: CASRIGDTQYF. CDR3 DNA sequence: TGTGCCAGCAGGATTGGAGATACGCAGTATTTT. The complete variable domain, with remaining parts taken from reference TRBV7-2 and TRBJ2-3, reads GAGVSQSPSNKVTEKGKDVELRCDPISGHTALYWYRQSLGQGLEFLIYFQGNSAPDKSGLPSDRFSAERTGGSVSTLTIQRTQQEDSAVYLCASRIGDTQYFGPGTRLTVL.

This clonotype was observed many times. This sequence joins TRBV15 and TRBJ1-5; D gene unclear. V was cut by 0 bases and J by 7 bases, with 4 bases left in between. Germline-derived CDR1 and CDR2 are LNHNV and YYDKDF (reference sequence). This CDR3 region has 12 residues. DNA of the CDR3: TGTGCCACCAGCAGAGATAACCAGCCCCAGCATTTT. Translated: CATSRDNQPQHF.

In its sample, this clonotype was seen many times. This chain links TRBV12-3 or TRBV12-4 with TRBJ2-5, with D possibly matching TRBD2 (5 bases). V was pared by 6 bases and J by 2 bases, with 22 bases between. CDR3 length: 17 residues. CDR3 DNA: TGTGCCAGCAGCCTGGGTAAATTTGGAGGTAGTCAAGAGACCCAGTACTTC. Amino acids: CASSLGKFGGSQETQYF.

The genes are TRBV20-1 and TRBJ2-5; 14 bases agree with TRBD2. CDR1 DFQATT and CDR2 SNEGSKA come from the germline V gene (reference sequence). Trimming took 5 bases from V and 0 from J; bases not matched to a gene: 5. The CDR3 runs to 16 residues. DNA for the CDR3: TGCAGTGCTTCGACTAGCGGGGGGGCCAACCAAGAGACCCAGTACTTC. Translating it yields CSASTSGGANQETQYF.

V gene TRBV18 combines with J gene TRBJ1-5; D might be TRBD1 (5 bases). The CDR3 is made up of 15 amino acids. Trimming stripped 3 bases from V and 0 bases from J, with 9 bases between. From germline, CDR1 is KGHSH and CDR2 LQKENI. The CDR3 coding sequence is TGTGCCAGCTCACCTCCAGGGCTTAGCAATCAGCCCCAGCATTTT. It translates to CASSPPGLSNQPQHF. Variable domain in full (rest from reference TRBV18 and TRBJ1-5): NAGVMQNPRHLVRRRGQEARLRCSPMKGHSHVYWYRQLPEEGLKFMVYLQKENIIDESGMPKERFSAEFPKEGPSILRIQQVVRGDSAAYFCASSPPGLSNQPQHFGDGTRLSIL.

This clonotype has at least ten counts. The chain is built from TRBV7-2 and TRBJ2-1; TRBD2 aligns across 8 bases. Germline CDR1 and CDR2: SGHTA and FQGNSA. After removal of 3 bases from V and 9 bases from J, the junction contained 7 bases not matched to a gene. The CDR3 consists of 14 residues. CDR3 in amino acids: CASSLFAAGVEQFF. The CDR3 DNA reads TGTGCCAGCAGCTTGTTTGCAGCGGGGGTTGAGCAGTTCTTC.

This clonotype has ten or more counts. The CDR3 nucleotides read TGCGCCAGCAGCTTGGCCCTAGCGGGGGGCTACGAGCAGTACTTC. This encodes CASSLALAGGYEQYF. This rearrangement joins TRBV5-1 to TRBJ2-7, with 11 bases lining up with TRBD2. The CDR3 loop spans 15 amino acids. J was trimmed by 3 bases and V by 0 bases; bases with no gene match: 2. Per the germline V gene, CDR1 is SGHRS and CDR2 is YFSETQ.

This clonotype rates as medium-sized. The chain combines TRBV6-6 with TRBJ1-1, with D hard to call. This CDR3 region has 11 residues. CDR1 MNHNY and CDR2 SVGAGI come from the germline V gene (reference sequence). The V and J ends lost 6 bases and 4 bases respectively, with 6 bases between them. The chain's CDR3 is CASSYGTEAFF. The DNA of the CDR3 is TGTGCCAGCAGCTACGGCACTGAAGCTTTCTTT.